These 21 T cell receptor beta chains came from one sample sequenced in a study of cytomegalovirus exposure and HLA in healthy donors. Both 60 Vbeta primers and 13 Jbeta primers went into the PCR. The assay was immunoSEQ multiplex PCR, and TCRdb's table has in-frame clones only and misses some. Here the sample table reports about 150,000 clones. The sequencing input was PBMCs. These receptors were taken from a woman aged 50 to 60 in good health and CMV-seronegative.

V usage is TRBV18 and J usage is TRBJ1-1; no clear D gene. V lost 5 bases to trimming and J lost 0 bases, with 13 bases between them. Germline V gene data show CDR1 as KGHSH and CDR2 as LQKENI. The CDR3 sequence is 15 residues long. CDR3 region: CASSRSADMNTEAFF. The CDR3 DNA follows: TGTGCCAGCTCAAGATCGGCAGACATGAACACTGAAGCTTTCTTT.

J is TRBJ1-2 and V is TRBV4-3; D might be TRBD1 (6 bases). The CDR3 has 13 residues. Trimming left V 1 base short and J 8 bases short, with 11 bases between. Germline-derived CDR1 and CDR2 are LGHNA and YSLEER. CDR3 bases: TGCGCCAGCAGCCAAGCAGGGGAAAGGGGCTACACCTTC. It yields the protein CASSQAGERGYTF.

The CDR3 DNA is TGTGCCAGCACTCGGGACAGTAACTATGGCTACACCTTC. Residues: CASTRDSNYGYTF. This chain joins TRBV28 and TRBJ1-2; 7 positions agree with TRBD1. V lost 7 bases to trimming and J lost 1 base; unmatched junction nucleotides: 3. Germline V CDR1 and CDR2: MDHEN, SYDVKM. The CDR3 contains 13 residues.

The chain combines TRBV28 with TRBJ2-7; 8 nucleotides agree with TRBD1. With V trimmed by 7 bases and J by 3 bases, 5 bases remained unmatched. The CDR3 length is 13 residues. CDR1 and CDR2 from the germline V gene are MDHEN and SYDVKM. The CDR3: CASNRGVVYEQYF. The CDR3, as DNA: TGTGCCAGCAACAGGGGGGTTGTCTACGAGCAGTACTTC.

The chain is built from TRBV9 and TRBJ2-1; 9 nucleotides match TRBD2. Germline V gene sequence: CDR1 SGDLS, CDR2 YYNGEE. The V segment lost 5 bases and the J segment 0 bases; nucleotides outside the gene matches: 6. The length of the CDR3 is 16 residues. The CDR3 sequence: CASSPLAGSSYNEQFF. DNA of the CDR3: TGTGCCAGCAGTCCTCTAGCGGGGAGCTCCTACAATGAGCAGTTCTTC.

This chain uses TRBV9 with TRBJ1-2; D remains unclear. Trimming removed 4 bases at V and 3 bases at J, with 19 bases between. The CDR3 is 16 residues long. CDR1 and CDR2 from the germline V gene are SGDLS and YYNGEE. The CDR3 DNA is TGTGCCAGCAGCCCTCGCGGGAGGACGTTCGACTATGGCTACACCTTC. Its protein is CASSPRGRTFDYGYTF. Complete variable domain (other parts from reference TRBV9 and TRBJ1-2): DSGVTQTPKHLITATGQRVTLRCSPRSGDLSVYWYQQSLDQGLQFLIQYYNGEERAKGNILERFSAQQFPDLHSELNLSSLELGDSALYFCASSPRGRTFDYGYTFGSGTRLTVV.

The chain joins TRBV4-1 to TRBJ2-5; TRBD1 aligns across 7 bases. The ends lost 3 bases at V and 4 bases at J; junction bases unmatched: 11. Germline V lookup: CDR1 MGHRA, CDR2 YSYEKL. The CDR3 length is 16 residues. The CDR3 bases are TGCGCCAGCAGCCACGGCCTTGGACAGGTGGGAGAGACCCAGTACTTC. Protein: CASSHGLGQVGETQYF.

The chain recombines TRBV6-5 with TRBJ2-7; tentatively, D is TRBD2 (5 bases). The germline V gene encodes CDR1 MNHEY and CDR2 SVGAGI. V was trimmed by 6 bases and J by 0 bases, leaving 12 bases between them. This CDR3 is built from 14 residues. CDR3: CASRRKTTSYEQYF. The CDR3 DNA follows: TGTGCCAGCAGGAGAAAGACTACCTCCTACGAGCAGTACTTC.

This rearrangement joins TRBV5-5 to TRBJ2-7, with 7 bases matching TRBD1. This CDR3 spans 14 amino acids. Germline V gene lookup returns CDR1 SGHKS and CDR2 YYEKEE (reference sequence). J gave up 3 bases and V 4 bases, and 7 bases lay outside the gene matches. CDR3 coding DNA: TGTGCCAGCAGCCTAGACAGGGCTCGCTACGAGCAGTACTTC. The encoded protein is CASSLDRARYEQYF.

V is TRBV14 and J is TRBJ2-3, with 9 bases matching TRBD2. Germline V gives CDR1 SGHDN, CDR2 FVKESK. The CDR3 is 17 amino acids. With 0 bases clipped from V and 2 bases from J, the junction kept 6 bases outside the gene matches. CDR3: CASSQEAWTSVTDTQYF. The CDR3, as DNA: TGTGCCAGCAGCCAAGAGGCCTGGACTAGCGTCACAGATACGCAGTATTTT.

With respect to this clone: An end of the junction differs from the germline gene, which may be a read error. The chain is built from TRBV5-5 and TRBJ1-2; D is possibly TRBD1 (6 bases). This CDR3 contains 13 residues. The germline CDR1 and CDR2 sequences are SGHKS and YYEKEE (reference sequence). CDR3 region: CASRLAGDHGYTF. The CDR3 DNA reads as TGTGCCAGCAGGTTGGCAGGGGACCATGGCTACACCTTC.

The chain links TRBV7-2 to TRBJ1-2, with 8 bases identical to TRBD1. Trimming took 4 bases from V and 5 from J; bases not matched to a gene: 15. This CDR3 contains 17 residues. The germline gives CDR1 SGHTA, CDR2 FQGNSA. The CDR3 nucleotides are TGTGCCAGCAGCTCCCACCAGGGGGCCCCCGGGGGGTATGGCTACACCTTC. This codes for CASSSHQGAPGGYGYTF. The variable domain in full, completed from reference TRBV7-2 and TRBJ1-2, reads GAGVSQSPSNKVTEKGKDVELRCDPISGHTALYWYRQSLGQGLEFLIYFQGNSAPDKSGLPSDRFSAERTGGSVSTLTIQRTQQEDSAVYLCASSSHQGAPGGYGYTFGSGTRLTVV.

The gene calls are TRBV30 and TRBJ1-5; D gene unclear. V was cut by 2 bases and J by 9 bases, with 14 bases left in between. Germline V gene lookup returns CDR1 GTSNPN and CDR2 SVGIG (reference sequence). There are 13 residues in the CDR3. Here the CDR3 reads CAWSKHPQAPQHF. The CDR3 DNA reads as TGTGCCTGGAGTAAGCATCCTCAAGCGCCCCAGCATTTT.

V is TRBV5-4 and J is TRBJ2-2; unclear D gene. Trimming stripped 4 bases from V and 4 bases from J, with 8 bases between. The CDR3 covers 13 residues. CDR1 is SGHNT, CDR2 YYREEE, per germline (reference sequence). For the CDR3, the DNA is TGTGCCAGCAGCCCTACGGGCACCGGGGAGCTGTTTTTT. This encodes CASSPTGTGELFF.

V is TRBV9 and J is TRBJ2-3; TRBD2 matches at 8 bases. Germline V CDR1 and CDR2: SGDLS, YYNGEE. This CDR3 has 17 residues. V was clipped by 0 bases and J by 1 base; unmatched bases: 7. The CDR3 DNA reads TGTGCCAGCAGCGTAGGAGGCACTAGCGGTCGCACAGATACGCAGTATTTT. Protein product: CASSVGGTSGRTDTQYF.

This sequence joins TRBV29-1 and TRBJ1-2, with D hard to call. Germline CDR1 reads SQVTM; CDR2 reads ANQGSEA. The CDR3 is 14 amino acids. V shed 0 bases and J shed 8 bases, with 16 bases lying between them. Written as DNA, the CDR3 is TGCAGCGTTGAAGATGAGGGTCCCGTGTGGGGCTACACCTTC. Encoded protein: CSVEDEGPVWGYTF.

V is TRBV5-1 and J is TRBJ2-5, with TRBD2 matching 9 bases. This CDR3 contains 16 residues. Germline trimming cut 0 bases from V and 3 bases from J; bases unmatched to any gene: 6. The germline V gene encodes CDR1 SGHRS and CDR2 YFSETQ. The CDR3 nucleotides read TGCGCCAGCAGCTTGGGTAGCGGGAGCCGGGAAGAGACCCAGTACTTC. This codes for CASSLGSGSREETQYF.

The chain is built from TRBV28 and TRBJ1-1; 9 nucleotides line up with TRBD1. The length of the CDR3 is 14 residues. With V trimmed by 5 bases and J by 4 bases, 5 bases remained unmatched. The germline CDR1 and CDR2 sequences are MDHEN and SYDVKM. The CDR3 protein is CASSRTGAGTEAFF. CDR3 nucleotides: TGTGCCAGCAGTCGGACAGGGGCGGGCACTGAAGCTTTCTTT.

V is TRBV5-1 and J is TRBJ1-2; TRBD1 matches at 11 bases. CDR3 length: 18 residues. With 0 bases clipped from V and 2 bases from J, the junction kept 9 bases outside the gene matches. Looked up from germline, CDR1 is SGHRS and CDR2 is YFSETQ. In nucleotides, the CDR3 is TGCGCCAGCAGCTTGGCTCGGACAGGGGGCTCCAGGAACTATGGCTACACCTTC. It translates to CASSLARTGGSRNYGYTF.

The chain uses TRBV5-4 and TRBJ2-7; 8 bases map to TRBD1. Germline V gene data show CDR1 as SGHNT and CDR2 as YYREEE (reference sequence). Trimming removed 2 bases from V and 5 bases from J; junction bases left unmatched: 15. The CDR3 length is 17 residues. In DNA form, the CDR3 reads TGTGCCAGCAGCTTTTCACTGTTTGGGACAGGTGCGGACGAGCAGTACTTC. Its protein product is CASSFSLFGTGADEQYF.

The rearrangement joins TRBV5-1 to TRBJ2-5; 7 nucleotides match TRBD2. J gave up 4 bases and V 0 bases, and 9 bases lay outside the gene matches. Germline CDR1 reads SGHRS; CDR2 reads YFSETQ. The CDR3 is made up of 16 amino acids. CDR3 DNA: TGCGCCAGCAGCTTGGGGGCGGGAGTCCCCCCAGAGACCCAGTACTTC. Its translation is CASSLGAGVPPETQYF.